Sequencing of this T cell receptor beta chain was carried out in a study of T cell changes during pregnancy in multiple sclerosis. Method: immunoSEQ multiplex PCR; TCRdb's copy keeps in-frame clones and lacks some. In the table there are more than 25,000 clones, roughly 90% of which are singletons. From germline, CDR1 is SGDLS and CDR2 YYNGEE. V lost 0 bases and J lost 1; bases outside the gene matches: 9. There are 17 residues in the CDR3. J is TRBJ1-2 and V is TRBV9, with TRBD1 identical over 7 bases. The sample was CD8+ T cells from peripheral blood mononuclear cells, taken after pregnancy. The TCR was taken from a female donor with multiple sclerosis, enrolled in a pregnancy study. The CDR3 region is CASSVADRTLFNYGYTF. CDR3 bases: TGTGCCAGCAGCGTAGCGGACAGGACCCTTTTTAACTATGGCTACACCTTC.